The entry below describes one T cell receptor (beta chain). The target antigen is unknown. TRB rearrangements spanning V, D and J were amplified using mixed TRB-A/B primers. One entry per CDR3 protein, called by TCRdb with MiXCR from the multiplex PCR reads. This table has about 4,900 distinct CDR3 sequences, roughly 31% appearing once. This specimen comes from a study of T cell repertoires in aging, cancer and after chemotherapy. The template was genomic DNA from peripheral blood, not RNA. Study-wide results and caveats: Median generation probability rose over the chemotherapy interval in each cancer cohort, suggesting rebound thymic output.

The trim removed 10 bases at V and 4 bases at J, leaving 6 bases unmatched. Germline CDR1 and CDR2: MNHNS and SASEGT. The CDR3 contains 14 residues. The sequence was collected from a human donor with a blood cancer. The donor label of this sample is uncertain. Input material: blood. The V gene is TRBV6-1, the J gene TRBJ2-2; 10 bases fit TRBD2. CDR3 bases: TGTGCCACCAGAAGCGGGAGGGCCACCGGGGAGCTGTTTTTT. This translates into CATRSGRATGELFF.